This TCR beta chain was retrieved from a study of technical replicates of blood from a handful of donors. Only in-frame clones appear in the TCRdb table, and some are missing; sequencing was by immunoSEQ multiplex PCR. The sample holds about 73,000 clones, over 90% seen once. From germline, CDR1 is SGHNT and CDR2 YYREEE (reference sequence). This CDR3 contains 19 residues. Trimming cost V 1 base and J 1 base; bases outside gene matches: 12. The TCR comes from a human donor in good health. Some clones in this sample may be carry-over from other donors' samples. The sequencing sample was made of PBMCs. The V call is TRBV5-4, the J call TRBJ2-3; 10 bases are a match to TRBD1. CDR3 DNA sequence: TGTGCCAGCAGCTTGCTGGGACAGGGGATAGGAGGTGGCACAGATACGCAGTATTTT. Its protein is CASSLLGQGIGGGTDTQYF.